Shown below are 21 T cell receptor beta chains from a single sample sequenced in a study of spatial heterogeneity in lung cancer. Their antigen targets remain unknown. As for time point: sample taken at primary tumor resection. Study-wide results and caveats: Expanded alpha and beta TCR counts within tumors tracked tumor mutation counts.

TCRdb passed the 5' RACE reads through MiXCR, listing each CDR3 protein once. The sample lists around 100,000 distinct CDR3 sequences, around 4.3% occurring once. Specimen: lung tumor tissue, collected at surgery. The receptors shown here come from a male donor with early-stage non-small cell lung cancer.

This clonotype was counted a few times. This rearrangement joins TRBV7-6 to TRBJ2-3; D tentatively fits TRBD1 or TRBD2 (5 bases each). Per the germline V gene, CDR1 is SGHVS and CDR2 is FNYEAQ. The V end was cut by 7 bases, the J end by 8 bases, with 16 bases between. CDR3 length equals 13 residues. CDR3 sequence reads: CASTGNEGFTQYF. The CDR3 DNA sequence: TGTGCCAGCACCGGGAATGAGGGGTTTACGCAGTATTTT.

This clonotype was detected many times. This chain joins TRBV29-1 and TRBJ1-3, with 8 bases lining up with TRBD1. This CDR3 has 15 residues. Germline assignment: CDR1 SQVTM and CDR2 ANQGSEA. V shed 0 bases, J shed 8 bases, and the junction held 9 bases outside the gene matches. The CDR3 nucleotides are TGCAGCGTTGAAGATCGTGCCAGGGGGCTTGACACCATATATTTT. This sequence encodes CSVEDRARGLDTIYF.

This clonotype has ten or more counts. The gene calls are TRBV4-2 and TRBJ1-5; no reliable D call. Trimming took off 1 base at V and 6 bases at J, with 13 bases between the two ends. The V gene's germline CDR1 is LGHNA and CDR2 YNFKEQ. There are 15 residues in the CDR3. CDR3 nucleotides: TGTGCCAGCAGCCAAGTGGAGGGAGGAGGTCAGCCCCAGCATTTT. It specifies CASSQVEGGGQPQHF.

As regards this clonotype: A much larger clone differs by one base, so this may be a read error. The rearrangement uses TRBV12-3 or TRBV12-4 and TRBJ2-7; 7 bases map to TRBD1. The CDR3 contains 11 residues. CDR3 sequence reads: CASSKGQSATF. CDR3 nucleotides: TGTGCCAGCAGCAAGGGACAGAGCGCAACCTTC.

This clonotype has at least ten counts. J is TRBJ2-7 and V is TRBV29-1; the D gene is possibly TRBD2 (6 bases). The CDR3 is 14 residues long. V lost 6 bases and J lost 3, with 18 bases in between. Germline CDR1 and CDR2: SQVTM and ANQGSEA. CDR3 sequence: CSVASGGPYYEQYF. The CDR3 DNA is TGCAGCGTAGCGTCCGGGGGTCCCTACTACGAGCAGTACTTC.

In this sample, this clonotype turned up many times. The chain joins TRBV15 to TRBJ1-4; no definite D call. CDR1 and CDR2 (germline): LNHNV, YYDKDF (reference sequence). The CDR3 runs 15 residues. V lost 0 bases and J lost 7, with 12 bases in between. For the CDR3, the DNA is TGTGCCACCAGCAGAGATGGACTCAACGGTGAAAAACTGTTTTTT. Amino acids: CATSRDGLNGEKLFF.

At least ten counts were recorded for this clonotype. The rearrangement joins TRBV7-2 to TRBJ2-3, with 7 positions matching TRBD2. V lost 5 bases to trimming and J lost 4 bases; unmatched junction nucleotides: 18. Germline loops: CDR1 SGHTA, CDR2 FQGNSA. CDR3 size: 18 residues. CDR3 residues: CASSPGPIGLVWADTQYF. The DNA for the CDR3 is TGTGCCAGCAGCCCGGGACCTATTGGACTAGTGTGGGCAGATACGCAGTATTTT.

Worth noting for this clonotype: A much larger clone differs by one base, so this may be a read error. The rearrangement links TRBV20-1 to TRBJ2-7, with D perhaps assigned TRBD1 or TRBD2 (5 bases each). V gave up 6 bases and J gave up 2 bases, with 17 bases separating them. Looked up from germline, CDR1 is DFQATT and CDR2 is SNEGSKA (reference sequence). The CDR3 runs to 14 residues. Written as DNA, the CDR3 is TGCAGTGCCCAAATGGGGGTGGGGGCCTACGAGCAGTACTTC. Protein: CSAQMGVGAYEQYF.

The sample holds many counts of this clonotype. The CDR3 reads CASSQDPPSAPNQPQHF. In DNA form, the CDR3 reads TGCGCCAGCAGCCAAGACCCACCTTCGGCCCCAAATCAGCCCCAGCATTTT. The J gene is TRBJ1-5, the V gene TRBV4-1; D is unclear. The CDR3 sequence is 17 residues long. CDR1 MGHRA and CDR2 YSYEKL come from the germline V gene. The V and J ends lost 0 bases and 4 bases respectively, with 16 bases between them.

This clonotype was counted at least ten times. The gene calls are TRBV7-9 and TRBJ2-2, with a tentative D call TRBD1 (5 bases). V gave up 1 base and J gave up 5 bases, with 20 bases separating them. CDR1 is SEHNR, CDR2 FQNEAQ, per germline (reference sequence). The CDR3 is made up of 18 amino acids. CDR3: CASSLDRRTPSFTGELFF. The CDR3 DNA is TGTGCCAGCAGCTTAGATCGACGGACACCCTCTTTTACCGGGGAGCTGTTTTTT.

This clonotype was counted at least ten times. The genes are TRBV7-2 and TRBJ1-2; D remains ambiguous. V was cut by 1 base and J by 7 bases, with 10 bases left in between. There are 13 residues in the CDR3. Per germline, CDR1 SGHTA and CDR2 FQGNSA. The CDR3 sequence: CASSLEGGAGYTF. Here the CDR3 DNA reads TGTGCCAGCAGCTTAGAGGGAGGTGCTGGCTACACCTTC.

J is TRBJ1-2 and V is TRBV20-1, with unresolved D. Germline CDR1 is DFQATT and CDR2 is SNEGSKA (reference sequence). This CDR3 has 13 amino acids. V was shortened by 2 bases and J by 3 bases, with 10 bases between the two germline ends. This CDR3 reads CSARPPIDYGYTF. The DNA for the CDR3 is TGCAGTGCTAGACCCCCGATCGACTATGGCTACACCTTC.

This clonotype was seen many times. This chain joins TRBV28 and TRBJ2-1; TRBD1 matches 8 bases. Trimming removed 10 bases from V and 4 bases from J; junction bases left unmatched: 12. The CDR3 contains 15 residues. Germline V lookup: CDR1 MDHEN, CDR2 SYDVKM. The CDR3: CAIKSGTGIYNEQFF. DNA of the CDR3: TGTGCCATTAAATCGGGGACAGGTATATACAATGAGCAGTTCTTC. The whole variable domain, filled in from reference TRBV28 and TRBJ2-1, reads DVKVTQSSRYLVKRTGEKVFLECVQDMDHENMFWYRQDPGLGLRLIYFSYDVKMKEKGDIPEGYSVSREKKERFSLILESASTNQTSMYLCAIKSGTGIYNEQFFGPGTRLTVL.

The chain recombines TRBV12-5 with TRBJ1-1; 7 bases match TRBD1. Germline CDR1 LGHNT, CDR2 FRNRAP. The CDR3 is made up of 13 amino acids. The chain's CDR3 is CVLTGKRTTEAFF. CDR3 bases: TGTGTGCTGACAGGGAAACGGACCACTGAAGCTTTCTTT.

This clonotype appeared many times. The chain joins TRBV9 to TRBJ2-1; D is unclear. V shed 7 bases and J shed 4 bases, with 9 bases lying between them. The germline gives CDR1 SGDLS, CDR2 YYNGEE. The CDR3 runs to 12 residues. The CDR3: CASSGMYNEQFF. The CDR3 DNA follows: TGTGCCAGCTCAGGCATGTACAATGAGCAGTTCTTC.

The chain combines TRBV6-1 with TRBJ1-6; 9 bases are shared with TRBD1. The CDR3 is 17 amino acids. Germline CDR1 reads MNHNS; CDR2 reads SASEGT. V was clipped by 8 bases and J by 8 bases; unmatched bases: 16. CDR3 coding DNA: TGTGCCAGCCTAGGCTACTTCCGGGACAGGGCTGATTCACCCCTCCACTTT. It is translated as CASLGYFRDRADSPLHF.

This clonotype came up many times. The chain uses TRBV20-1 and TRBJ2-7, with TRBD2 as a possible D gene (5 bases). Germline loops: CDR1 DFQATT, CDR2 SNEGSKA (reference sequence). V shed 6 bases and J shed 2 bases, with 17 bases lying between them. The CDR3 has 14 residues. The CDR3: CSARTGVEPYEQYF. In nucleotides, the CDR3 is TGCAGTGCCCGGACTGGGGTCGAGCCCTACGAGCAGTACTTC.

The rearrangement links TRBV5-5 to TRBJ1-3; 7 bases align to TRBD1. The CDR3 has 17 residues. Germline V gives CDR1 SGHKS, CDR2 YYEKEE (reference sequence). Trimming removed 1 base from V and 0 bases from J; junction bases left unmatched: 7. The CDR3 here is CASSLYGTANSGNTIYF. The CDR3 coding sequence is TGTGCCAGCAGCTTGTATGGGACAGCGAACTCTGGAAACACCATATATTTT.

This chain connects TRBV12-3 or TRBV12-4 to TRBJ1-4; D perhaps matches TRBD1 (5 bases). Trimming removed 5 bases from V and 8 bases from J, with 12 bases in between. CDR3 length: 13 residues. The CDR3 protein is CASSHQGREKLFF. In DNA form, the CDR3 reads TGTGCCAGCAGTCATCAGGGACGGGAAAAACTGTTTTTT.

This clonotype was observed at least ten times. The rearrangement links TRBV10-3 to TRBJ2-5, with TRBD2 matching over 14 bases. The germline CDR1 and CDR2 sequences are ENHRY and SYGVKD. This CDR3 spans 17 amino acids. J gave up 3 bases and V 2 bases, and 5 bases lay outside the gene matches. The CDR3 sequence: CAISEPPTSGREETQYF. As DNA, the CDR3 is TGTGCCATCAGTGAGCCCCCGACTAGCGGGAGGGAAGAGACCCAGTACTTC.

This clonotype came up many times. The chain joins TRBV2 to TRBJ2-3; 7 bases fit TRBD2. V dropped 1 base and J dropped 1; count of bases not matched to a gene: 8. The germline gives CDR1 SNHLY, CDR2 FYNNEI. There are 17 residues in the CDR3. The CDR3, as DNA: TGTGCCAGCAGTGAAGGACAGACTAGCTGGGGCACAGATACGCAGTATTTT. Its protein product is CASSEGQTSWGTDTQYF.